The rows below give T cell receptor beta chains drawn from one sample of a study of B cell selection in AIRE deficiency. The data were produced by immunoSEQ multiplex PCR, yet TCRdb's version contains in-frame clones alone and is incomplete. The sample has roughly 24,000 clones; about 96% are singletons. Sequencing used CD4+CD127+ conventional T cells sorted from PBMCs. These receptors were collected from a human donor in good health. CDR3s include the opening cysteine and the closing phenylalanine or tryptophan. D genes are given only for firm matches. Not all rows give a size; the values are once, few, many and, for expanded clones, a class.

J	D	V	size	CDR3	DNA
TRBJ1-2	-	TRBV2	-	CASSEAPGNYGYTF	TGTGCCAGCAGTGAAGCTCCGGGAAACTATGGCTACACCTTC
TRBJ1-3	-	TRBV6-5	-	CASSWSTGNTIYF	TGTGCCAGCAGTTGGTCGACTGGAAACACCATATATTTT
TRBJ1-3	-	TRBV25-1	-	CASRAGVGNTIYF	TGTGCCAGCAGGGCGGGTGTTGGAAACACCATATATTTT
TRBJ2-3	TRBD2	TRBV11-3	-	CASSLGGVSGGTDTQYF	TGTGCCAGCAGCTTAGGCGGGGTTAGCGGGGGCACAGATACGCAGTATTTT
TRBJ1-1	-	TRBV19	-	CASSIKGGPEAFF	TGTGCCAGTAGTATAAAAGGAGGGCCTGAAGCTTTCTTT
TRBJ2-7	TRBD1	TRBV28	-	CASSLDRGYEQYF	TGTGCCAGCAGTCTGGACAGGGGCTACGAGCAGTACTTC
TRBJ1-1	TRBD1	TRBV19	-	CASSIVGQVMNTEAFF	TGTGCCAGTAGTATAGTTGGACAGGTGATGAACACTGAAGCTTTCTTT
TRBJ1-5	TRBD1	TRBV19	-	CASGQGENQPQHF	TGTGCCAGTGGACAGGGGGAGAATCAGCCCCAGCATTTT
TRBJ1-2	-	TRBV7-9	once	CASSLDWMMNYGYTF	TGTGCCAGCAGCTTAGATTGGATGATGAACTATGGCTACACCTTC
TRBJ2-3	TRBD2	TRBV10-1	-	CASSTGRGGTDTQYF	TGCGCCAGCTCGACCGGGCGGGGGGGCACAGATACGCAGTATTTT
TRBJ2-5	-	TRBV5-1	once	CASSVQETQYF	TGCGCCAGCAGCGTCCAAGAGACCCAGTACTTC
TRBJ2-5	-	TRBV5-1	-	CASSLVGDKQETQYF	TGCGCCAGCAGCTTGGTAGGGGACAAACAAGAGACCCAGTACTTC
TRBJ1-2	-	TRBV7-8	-	CASSLVFATGPNYGYTF	TGTGCCAGCAGCTTAGTGTTCGCGACAGGACCGAACTATGGCTACACCTTC
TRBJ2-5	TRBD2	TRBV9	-	CASSRTSGGEETQYF	TGTGCCAGCTCCCGGACTAGCGGGGGGGAAGAGACCCAGTACTTC
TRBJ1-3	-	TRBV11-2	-	CASSFLAGLGRTKEDTIYF	TGTGCCAGCAGCTTTTTGGCGGGGCTGGGCCGCACAAAGGAAGACACCATATATTTT
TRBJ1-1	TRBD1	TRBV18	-	CASSSGGRNTEAFF	TGTGCCAGCTCATCAGGGGGCCGGAACACTGAAGCTTTCTTT
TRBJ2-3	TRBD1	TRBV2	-	CASSNGQGTDTQYF	TGTGCCAGCAGCAATGGACAGGGCACAGATACGCAGTATTTT
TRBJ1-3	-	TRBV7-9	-	CASSHLGVSSTRNTIYF	TGTGCCAGCAGCCACCTAGGTGTTTCATCGACCCGAAACACCATATATTTT
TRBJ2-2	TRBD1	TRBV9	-	CASTGTAFNTGELFF	TGTGCGTCGACCGGGACAGCCTTTAACACCGGGGAGCTGTTTTTT
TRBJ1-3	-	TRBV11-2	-	CASSLRVGRGGSGNTIYF	TGTGCCAGCAGCTTAAGGGTCGGCAGGGGAGGGTCTGGAAACACCATATATTTT
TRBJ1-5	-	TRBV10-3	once	CAISLDANQPQHF	TGTGCCATCAGCCTTGACGCGAATCAGCCCCAGCATTTT
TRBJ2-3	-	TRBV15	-	CATSRDPSVTADTQYF	TGTGCCACCAGCAGAGATCCAAGTGTAACCGCAGATACGCAGTATTTT